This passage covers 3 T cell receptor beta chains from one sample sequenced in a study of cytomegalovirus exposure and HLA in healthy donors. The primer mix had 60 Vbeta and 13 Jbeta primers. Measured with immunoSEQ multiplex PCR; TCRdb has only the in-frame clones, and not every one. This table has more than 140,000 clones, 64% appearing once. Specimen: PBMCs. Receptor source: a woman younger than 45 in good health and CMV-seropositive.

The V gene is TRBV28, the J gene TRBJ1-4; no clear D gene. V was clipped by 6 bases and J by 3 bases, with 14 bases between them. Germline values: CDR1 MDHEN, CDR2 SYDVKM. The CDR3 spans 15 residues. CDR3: CASRIRSAANEKLFF. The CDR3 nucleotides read TGTGCCAGCAGGATTAGATCGGCGGCTAATGAAAAACTGTTTTTT. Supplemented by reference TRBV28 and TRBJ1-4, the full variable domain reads DVKVTQSSRYLVKRTGEKVFLECVQDMDHENMFWYRQDPGLGLRLIYFSYDVKMKEKGDIPEGYSVSREKKERFSLILESASTNQTSMYLCASRIRSAANEKLFFGSGTQLSVL.

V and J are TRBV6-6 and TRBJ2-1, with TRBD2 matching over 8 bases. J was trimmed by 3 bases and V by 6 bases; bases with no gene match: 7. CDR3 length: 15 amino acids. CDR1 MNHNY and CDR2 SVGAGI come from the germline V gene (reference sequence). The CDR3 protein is CASRDSGAFYNEQFF. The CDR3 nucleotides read TGTGCCAGCAGAGATAGCGGGGCATTCTACAATGAGCAGTTCTTC.

The CDR3 reads CASSPPGYQRALVDTQYF. The CDR3, as DNA: TGTGCCAGCTCACCACCGGGGTATCAGCGGGCGCTAGTCGATACGCAGTATTTT. This chain connects TRBV18 to TRBJ2-3; D possibly corresponds to TRBD2 (6 bases). Trimming shortened V by 0 bases and J by 6 bases, and 22 bases separated the two germline ends. Per germline, CDR1 KGHSH and CDR2 LQKENI. This CDR3 region has 18 residues. Based on the CDR3 plus reference TRBV18 and TRBJ2-3, the full variable domain is NAGVMQNPRHLVRRRGQEARLRCSPMKGHSHVYWYRQLPEEGLKFMVYLQKENIIDESGMPKERFSAEFPKEGPSILRIQQVVRGDSAAYFCASSPPGYQRALVDTQYFGPGTRLTVL.